These 19 T cell receptor beta chains were sequenced from one sample in a study of blood T cell repertoires in COVID-19. Assay: immunoSEQ multiplex PCR; the TCRdb copy retains only in-frame clones and omits some. This sample has roughly 60,000 clones, with more than 80% found just once. Sequencing was carried out using peripheral blood. Every receptor here comes from a woman older than 75 with active COVID-19.

Turning to this clone: The same CDR3 arises from other DNA sequences in this sample as well. V usage is TRBV5-1 and J usage is TRBJ1-5, with D perhaps TRBD1 (5 bases). The CDR3 spans 13 residues. V gave up 2 bases and J gave up 4 bases, with 7 bases separating them. CDR1 is SGHRS and CDR2 is YFSETQ in the germline V gene. CDR3 residues: CASSLSGNQPQHF. The DNA of the CDR3 is TGCGCCAGCAGCTTATCAGGGAATCAGCCCCAGCATTTT. Filled out from reference TRBV5-1 and TRBJ1-5, the complete variable domain reads KAGVTQTPRYLIKTRGQQVTLSCSPISGHRSVSWYQQTPGQGLQFLFEYFSETQRNKGNFPGRFSGRQFSNSRSEMNVSTLELGDSALYLCASSLSGNQPQHFGDGTRLSIL.

J is TRBJ1-2 and V is TRBV3-1 (or the pseudogene TRBV3-2), with 8 bases aligning to TRBD1. This CDR3 comprises 15 residues. Germline lookup yields CDR1 LGHDT and CDR2 YNNKEL (reference sequence). Trimming took 3 bases from V and 2 from J; bases not matched to a gene: 5. The chain's CDR3 is CASSQPGQGNYGYTF. The CDR3 DNA follows: TGTGCCAGCAGCCAGCCTGGACAGGGAAACTATGGCTACACCTTC.

J is TRBJ2-7 and V is TRBV6-1, with a weak D call TRBD1 (6 bases). The CDR3 covers 14 residues. Trimming took off 3 bases at V and 3 bases at J, with 12 bases between the two ends. Germline V lookup: CDR1 MNHNS, CDR2 SASEGT. The CDR3 bases are TGTGCCAGCAGTGACAGGGGAGAGAACTACGAGCAGTACGTC. This gives the protein CASSDRGENYEQYV.

The CDR3 sequence is CASASGRLQETQYF. In DNA form, the CDR3 reads TGTGCTAGTGCGAGCGGGAGGCTGCAAGAGACCCAGTACTTC. The V call is TRBV12-5, the J call TRBJ2-5, with 9 bases matching TRBD2. The trim removed 7 bases at V and 2 bases at J, leaving 5 bases unmatched. This CDR3 has 14 residues. Germline assignment: CDR1 LGHNT and CDR2 FRNRAP.

The rearrangement uses TRBV19 and TRBJ2-2, with TRBD2 matching over 9 bases. The CDR3 consists of 15 residues. V shed 7 bases, J shed 5 bases, and the junction held 8 bases outside the gene matches. Germline V gives CDR1 LNHDA, CDR2 SQIVND (reference sequence). Here the CDR3 reads CASTRGGGGTGELFF. CDR3 bases: TGTGCCAGTACCCGAGGCGGGGGGGGTACCGGGGAGCTGTTTTTT.

The chain uses TRBV2 and TRBJ2-7; D is perhaps TRBD2 (6 bases). Germline V lookup: CDR1 SNHLY, CDR2 FYNNEI. This CDR3 is built from 13 residues. V lost 6 bases to trimming and J lost 6 bases, with 15 bases between them. The CDR3, as DNA: TGTGCCAGCAGCTGGGGGGAACAGACCGAGCAGTACTTC. Translation: CASSWGEQTEQYF.

The rearrangement uses TRBV7-2 and TRBJ1-5; TRBD1 agrees at 10 bases. CDR3 size: 15 residues. Germline V CDR1 and CDR2: SGHTA, FQGNSA. The V gene end was trimmed by 4 bases and the J gene end by 7 bases; junction bases not matched to a gene: 7. Here the CDR3 DNA reads TGTGCCAGCAGCTCTTCCGGGACAGGGGTACAGCCCCAGCATTTT. It yields the protein CASSSSGTGVQPQHF. Full variable domain (rest looked up from reference TRBV7-2 and TRBJ1-5): GAGVSQSPSNKVTEKGKDVELRCDPISGHTALYWYRQSLGQGLEFLIYFQGNSAPDKSGLPSDRFSAERTGGSVSTLTIQRTQQEDSAVYLCASSSSGTGVQPQHFGDGTRLSIL.

The rearrangement joins TRBV28 to TRBJ1-3; D is unclear. V was pared by 6 bases and J by 0 bases, with 18 bases between. This CDR3 is built from 17 residues. Germline loops: CDR1 MDHEN, CDR2 SYDVKM. CDR3 nucleotide sequence: TGTGCCAGCAGCCCTCGCTTTTTAAGGAGCTCTGGAAACACCATATATTTT. Residues: CASSPRFLRSSGNTIYF.

DNA for the CDR3: TGTGCCAGCAGGCCCCCACTAGCGGGGAAGGATGAGCAGTTCTTC. Amino acids: CASRPPLAGKDEQFF. J is TRBJ2-1 and V is TRBV28; 10 bases line up with TRBD2. Germline V gene data show CDR1 as MDHEN and CDR2 as SYDVKM. The CDR3 runs to 15 residues. With V trimmed by 6 bases and J by 8 bases, 10 bases remained unmatched.

J is TRBJ1-4 and V is TRBV28, with 7 bases that match TRBD1. The ends lost 5 bases at V and 8 bases at J; junction bases unmatched: 5. The CDR3 consists of 13 residues. Per the germline V gene, CDR1 is MDHEN and CDR2 is SYDVKM. CDR3 in DNA: TGTGCCAGCAGTCTCCCGGACAGGGAAAAACTGTTTTTT. It translates to CASSLPDREKLFF. The full variable domain, rest sourced from reference TRBV28 and TRBJ1-4, is DVKVTQSSRYLVKRTGEKVFLECVQDMDHENMFWYRQDPGLGLRLIYFSYDVKMKEKGDIPEGYSVSREKKERFSLILESASTNQTSMYLCASSLPDREKLFFGSGTQLSVL.

The genes are TRBV27 and TRBJ2-1; 11 bases match TRBD2. The CDR3 has 14 amino acids. Germline V CDR1 and CDR2: MNHEY, SMNVEV (reference sequence). Trimming at V came to 8 bases and at J to 2 bases, leaving 2 bases not matched to a gene. The CDR3 nucleotides are TGTGCCAGCGGGGGACTAGCGGCCTACAATGAGCAGTTCTTC. It is translated as CASGGLAAYNEQFF.

J is TRBJ2-5 and V is TRBV27; 13 positions match TRBD2. In germline, CDR1 is MNHEY, CDR2 SMNVEV (reference sequence). V was clipped by 5 bases and J by 6 bases; unmatched bases: 6. The CDR3 length is 15 residues. CDR3 sequence reads: CASSRTSGGAKTQYF. CDR3 in DNA: TGTGCCAGCAGTAGAACTAGCGGGGGGGCCAAGACCCAGTACTTC.

The chain carries TRBV3-1 (or the pseudogene TRBV3-2) and TRBJ1-4, with D possibly matching TRBD1 (6 bases). Germline V lookup: CDR1 LGHDT, CDR2 YNNKEL (reference sequence). The germline V and J ends were trimmed by 4 bases and 8 bases, with 14 bases remaining between them. The length of the CDR3 is 14 residues. For the CDR3, the DNA is TGTGCCAGCAGCCGAAACAGGGACCCCGAAAAACTGTTTTTT. Translation gives CASSRNRDPEKLFF.

The J gene is TRBJ2-6, the V gene TRBV2; D is uncertain. The germline gives CDR1 SNHLY, CDR2 FYNNEI. The CDR3 covers 14 residues. V was shortened by 1 base and J by 6 bases, with 7 bases between the two germline ends. CDR3 amino acids: CASSEDAAANVLTF. In DNA form, the CDR3 reads TGTGCCAGCAGTGAAGATGCGGCGGCCAACGTCCTGACTTTC.

This clone was found a few times. This rearrangement joins TRBV13 to TRBJ1-1; TRBD1 matches at 9 bases. The trim removed 3 bases at V and 4 bases at J, leaving 9 bases unmatched. There are 16 residues in the CDR3. Germline lookup yields CDR1 PRHDT and CDR2 FYEKMQ (reference sequence). In nucleotides, the CDR3 is TGTGCCAGCAGCTTTACCGAGGACAGGGGCAGCACTGAAGCTTTCTTT. Its translation is CASSFTEDRGSTEAFF.

J is TRBJ2-6 and V is TRBV28, with D uncertain. CDR1 and CDR2 (germline): MDHEN, SYDVKM. V lost 0 bases to trimming and J lost 1 base, with 7 bases between them. The length of the CDR3 is 16 residues. The CDR3 sequence: CASSLWAGSGANVLTF. DNA for the CDR3: TGTGCCAGCAGTTTATGGGCAGGATCTGGGGCCAACGTCCTGACTTTC.

The chain links TRBV5-1 to TRBJ2-7, with TRBD2 matching 9 bases. This CDR3 is 15 amino acids long. Germline CDR1 SGHRS, CDR2 YFSETQ. The V and J ends lost 7 bases and 3 bases, in that order; junction bases with no gene match: 11. CDR3 nucleotide sequence: TGCGCCAGCGCTGAATCTTGGACTAGCGACTACGAGCAGTACTTC. Amino acid sequence: CASAESWTSDYEQYF.

V is TRBV5-4 and J is TRBJ2-1; 7 bases map to TRBD1. The length of the CDR3 is 16 residues. From germline, CDR1 is SGHNT and CDR2 YYREEE (reference sequence). Trimming removed 4 bases from V and 6 bases from J; junction bases left unmatched: 13. In nucleotides, the CDR3 is TGTGCCAGCAGCCAGATCGTTGTGACAGGGCCCAATGAGCAGTTCTTC. Its translation: CASSQIVVTGPNEQFF.

The chain links TRBV5-1 to TRBJ2-5; TRBD2 is a possible D gene (6 bases). V was shortened by 6 bases and J by 3 bases, with 12 bases between the two germline ends. CDR3 length: 13 residues. Germline lookup yields CDR1 SGHRS and CDR2 YFSETQ. The CDR3 is CASNSPSEETQYF. The CDR3, as DNA: TGCGCCAGCAACTCTCCTAGCGAAGAGACCCAGTACTTC.